What follows are 11 T cell receptor beta chains derived from one specimen sequenced in a study of CXCR3-negative and CXCR3-positive naive CD8 T cells. Points from the study as a whole: TRB CDR3 hydrophobicity was greater in CXCR3-positive naive cells than in CXCR3-negative naive cells.

Antigen specificity for these receptors is unknown. 5' RACE that incorporated UMI labels was used to prepare the TRB cDNA libraries. Reprocessing the 5' RACE reads, TCRdb reports a single entry for every CDR3 protein and omits DNA. The sample table sets out 90,000 to 150,000 distinct CDR3 sequences. Sequencing was carried out using naive CXCR3+ CD8+ T cells from blood. Specified subset: CD45RO-CCR7+CD27+CD95- naive CD8+ T cells expressing CXCR3 (TNR3+). These receptors all stem from a human donor in good health. Some clones in this sample may be carry-over from other donors' samples.

The V gene is TRBV7-8, the J gene TRBJ2-7; checking the TCRdb D call of TRBD2 is not possible without DNA. The CDR3 contains 15 residues. The V gene's germline CDR1 is SGHVS and CDR2 FQNEAQ. Here the CDR3 reads CASSSTSGLVHEQYF.

This rearrangement joins TRBV28 to TRBJ2-5; lacking DNA, the TRBD1 call made by TCRdb goes unchecked. The CDR3 length is 15 residues. Germline V gene sequence: CDR1 MDHEN, CDR2 SYDVKM. The CDR3 protein is CASSLRGLGQETQYF.

The chain recombines TRBV14 with TRBJ1-2; TCRdb selects TRBD1, and the lack of DNA leaves this call unchecked. CDR1 and CDR2 from the germline V gene are SGHDN and FVKESK. The CDR3 runs 16 residues. CDR3: CASSPLPRHLNYGYTF.

The genes are TRBV19 and TRBJ2-5; TCRdb indicates TRBD1, and absent DNA this call remains unverified. CDR1 LNHDA and CDR2 SQIVND come from the germline V gene (reference sequence). There are 14 residues in the CDR3. This CDR3 reads CASSLDRGRETQYF. The full variable domain, with the rest looked up from reference TRBV19 and TRBJ2-5, is DGGITQSPKYLFRKEGQNVTLSCEQNLNHDAMYWYRQDPGQGLRLIYYSQIVNDFQKGDIAEGYSVSREKKESFPLTVTSAQKNPTAFYLCASSLDRGRETQYFGPGTRLLVL.

The chain employs TRBV23-1 and TRBJ2-5. TRBV23-1 is an ORF for which the function is uncertain. This CDR3 has 15 amino acids. The CDR3 is CASSQGGGFQETQYF.

The chain links TRBV7-2 to TRBJ2-7; TCRdb designates TRBD2, a call that cannot be tested without DNA. Germline V lookup: CDR1 SGHTA, CDR2 FQGNSA. The CDR3 runs to 14 residues. CDR3 sequence reads: CASSIGLVGYEQYF. The whole variable domain, remainder taken from reference TRBV7-2 and TRBJ2-7, is GAGVSQSPSNKVTEKGKDVELRCDPISGHTALYWYRQSLGQGLEFLIYFQGNSAPDKSGLPSDRFSAERTGGSVSTLTIQRTQQEDSAVYLCASSIGLVGYEQYFGPGTRLTVT.

The chain is built from TRBV20-1 and TRBJ2-1. The CDR3 runs 15 residues. Germline CDR1 is DFQATT and CDR2 is SNEGSKA (reference sequence). The CDR3 reads CSALMMDSPYNEQFF.

The rearrangement links TRBV7-9 to TRBJ2-1; TCRdb outputs TRBD1, but without DNA this stays unchecked. The CDR3 sequence is 13 residues long. Per germline, CDR1 SEHNR and CDR2 FQNEAQ (reference sequence). The chain's CDR3 is CASSTRLSNEQFF.

J is TRBJ2-7 and V is TRBV12-3 or TRBV12-4. The length of the CDR3 is 13 residues. CDR3 region: CASSVSVFYEQYF.

V is TRBV9 and J is TRBJ2-7; TCRdb's assignment of TRBD1 cannot be checked, as there is no DNA. Germline V CDR1 and CDR2: SGDLS, YYNGEE. This CDR3 is built from 13 residues. The CDR3 protein is CASSEPGKYEQYF.

The chain has TRBV9 and TRBJ1-2; TCRdb outputs TRBD1, but without DNA this stays unchecked. Germline V gives CDR1 SGDLS, CDR2 YYNGEE. CDR3 length: 14 amino acids. CDR3: CASSVDDRGYGYTF.